The subject of this entry is one TCR beta chain. Trimming cost V 4 bases and J 7 bases, with 15 bases left between them. This CDR3 region has 15 residues. Germline CDR1 SGHRS, CDR2 YFSETQ. Method: immunoSEQ multiplex PCR; TCRdb's copy keeps in-frame clones and lacks some. The sample includes about 120,000 clones, 78% of them seen just once. This sample was taken from a study of blood T cell repertoires in COVID-19. In the study overall: Samples taken during acute and convalescent COVID-19 were collected in the United States, Italy and Spain.

The gene calls are TRBV5-1 and TRBJ1-6, with a possible D match to TRBD1 (5 bases). Specimen: peripheral blood. The TCR sequence derives from a man aged 65 to 79 with acute or convalescent COVID-19. The CDR3 protein is CASSLRVGGNSPLHF. The CDR3 DNA reads TGCGCCAGCAGCCTAAGGGTGGGGGGGAATTCACCCCTCCACTTT.